The next 16 T cell receptor beta chains were all read from a single sample in a study of blood T cells in healthy people across ages. Next came a second PCR, run for about 7 to 12 cycles, which used a sample-barcoded 5' primer along with a J-beta primer mix. TCRdb re-called the 5' RACE reads with MiXCR, one entry per CDR3 protein. There are roughly 800,000 distinct CDR3 sequences in the sample; roughly 64% occur only once, and around 20% lies in the top ten. Sequenced: blood. All receptors come from a man in his thirties or forties in good health.

The DNA for the CDR3 is TGTGCCAGCCACGGTGGTAGTACCTACGAGCAGTACTTC. Encoded protein: CASHGGSTYEQYF. This rearrangement joins TRBV2 to TRBJ2-7; D not resolved. Germline values: CDR1 SNHLY, CDR2 FYNNEI. The V end lost 8 bases, the J end lost 2 bases, and 13 bases lay between the germline ends. This CDR3 has 13 residues.

Remarks on this clonotype: One end of the junction fails to match germline, which may point to a read error. The chain carries TRBV20-1 and TRBJ2-4; 8 positions match TRBD2. The CDR3 sequence is 14 residues long. Germline-derived CDR1 and CDR2 are DFQATT and SNEGSKA (reference sequence). This chain's CDR3 is CSTRDLAGPYEQYF. DNA of the CDR3: TGCAGTACTAGAGACCTAGCGGGCCCCTATGAGCAGTACTTC.

The chain carries TRBV4-2 and TRBJ2-3; possible D gene TRBD1, 6 bases. V dropped 4 bases and J dropped 0 bases, with 11 bases sitting between them. From germline, CDR1 is LGHNA and CDR2 YNFKEQ. This CDR3 spans 15 amino acids. The chain's CDR3 is CASSRGTPSTDTQYF. In nucleotides, the CDR3 is TGTGCCAGCAGCCGAGGGACACCGAGCACAGATACGCAGTATTTT.

The chain joins TRBV6-5 to TRBJ1-1; D unresolved. V lost 1 base and J lost 10, with 16 bases in between. The CDR3 is 14 amino acids. Germline CDR1 reads MNHEY; CDR2 reads SVGAGI. CDR3 nucleotides: TGTGCCAGCAGTTACTTAAGTCAAGGGCTTATAGCTTTCTTT. Its translation: CASSYLSQGLIAFF.

The chain employs TRBV30 and TRBJ1-6; tentative D call: TRBD1 (5 bases). Trimming removed 4 bases from V and 7 bases from J, with 14 bases in between. The germline CDR1 and CDR2 sequences are GTSNPN and SVGIG (reference sequence). The CDR3 runs to 14 residues. DNA for the CDR3: TGTGCCTGGACCCAAGGGGTGAGGAATTCACCCCTCCACTTT. Its protein is CAWTQGVRNSPLHF.

A few counts support this clonotype. CDR3 in DNA: TGTGCCAGCAGTTACAGGGGAGATACGCAGTATTTT. As protein: CASSYRGDTQYF. The V gene is TRBV27, the J gene TRBJ2-3; 7 bases align to TRBD1. The germline gives CDR1 MNHEY, CDR2 SMNVEV (reference sequence). V trimming: 4 bases; J trimming: 5 bases; junction bases outside the gene matches: 0. This CDR3 comprises 12 residues.

This clonotype was observed a few times. The gene calls are TRBV25-1 and TRBJ2-3; the D is unclear. The CDR3 is made up of 13 amino acids. Trimming took 2 bases from V and 5 from J, leaving 8 bases between them. Germline V gene lookup returns CDR1 MGHDK and CDR2 SYGVNS. CDR3 in amino acids: CASSEVGRDTQYF. Here the CDR3 DNA reads TGTGCCAGCAGTGAAGTCGGGCGAGATACGCAGTATTTT.

The chain has TRBV5-6 and TRBJ2-2, with D tentatively TRBD1 (5 bases). The CDR3 consists of 14 residues. V lost 2 bases to trimming and J lost 4 bases, with 9 bases between them. Per the germline V gene, CDR1 is SGHDT and CDR2 is YYEEEE. Here the CDR3 reads CASSFPTVTGELFF. The CDR3 DNA follows: TGTGCCAGCAGCTTCCCGACAGTCACCGGGGAGCTGTTTTTT. The whole variable domain, remainder taken from reference TRBV5-6 and TRBJ2-2, is DAGVTQSPTHLIKTRGQQVTLRCSPKSGHDTVSWYQQALGQGPQFIFQYYEEEERQRGNFPDRFSGHQFPNYSSELNVNALLLGDSALYLCASSFPTVTGELFFGEGSRLTVL.

A few counts support this clonotype. The V and J genes are TRBV29-1 and TRBJ1-2; the D gene is possibly TRBD1 (5 bases). Germline loops: CDR1 SQVTM, CDR2 ANQGSEA. The V end lost 7 bases, the J end lost 4 bases, and 19 bases lay between the germline ends. The CDR3 has 14 amino acids. As DNA, the CDR3 is TGCAGCGCCTCACTGTCAGGGAGTGGCTATGGCTACACCTTC. It specifies CSASLSGSGYGYTF.

The chain joins TRBV9 to TRBJ2-2; D is ambiguous. V dropped 4 bases and J dropped 5 bases, with 12 bases sitting between them. In germline, CDR1 is SGDLS, CDR2 YYNGEE. The CDR3 covers 14 residues. CDR3 loop: CASSPAFETGELFF. The CDR3 bases are TGTGCCAGCAGCCCGGCCTTCGAAACCGGGGAGCTGTTTTTT.

A single count supports this clonotype. The rearrangement joins TRBV25-1 to TRBJ1-6; D remains unclear. The CDR3 totals 13 residues. Trimming shortened V by 2 bases and J by 5 bases, and 4 bases separated the two germline ends. Germline assignment: CDR1 MGHDK and CDR2 SYGVNS. As DNA, the CDR3 is TGTGCCAGCAGTGAAGACAATAATTCACCCCTCCACTTT. It yields the protein CASSEDNNSPLHF. Variable domain in full (rest from reference TRBV25-1 and TRBJ1-6): EADIYQTPRYLVIGTGKKITLECSQTMGHDKMYWYQQDPGMELHLIHYSYGVNSTEKGDLSSESTVSRIRTEHFPLTLESARPSHTSQYLCASSEDNNSPLHFGNGTRLTVT.

The chain employs TRBV7-2 and TRBJ2-1; TRBD2 aligns across 15 bases. Germline CDR1 SGHTA, CDR2 FQGNSA. This CDR3 has 17 amino acids. V trimming: 5 bases; J trimming: 8 bases; junction bases outside the gene matches: 10. Written as DNA, the CDR3 is TGTGCCAGCAGCCCAGGTGGGGGACTAGCGGGGGGCTATGAGCAGTTCTTC. This codes for CASSPGGGLAGGYEQFF.

This clonotype was observed once. The chain links TRBV20-1 to TRBJ2-3; D is unclear. This CDR3 is built from 15 residues. The germline CDR1 and CDR2 sequences are DFQATT and SNEGSKA (reference sequence). V was trimmed by 0 bases and J by 1 base, leaving 11 bases between them. The CDR3 DNA follows: TGCAGTGCTAGAGATTATAACTTTGGCACAGATACGCAGTATTTT. It yields the protein CSARDYNFGTDTQYF.

The gene calls are TRBV6-2 or TRBV6-3 and TRBJ2-7; possible D gene TRBD1, 5 bases. The CDR3 spans 13 residues. Germline CDR1 MNHEY, CDR2 SVGEGT. The ends were cut back, 8 bases at V and 2 bases at J, with 13 bases in the middle. The CDR3 sequence is CASLRDRAYEQYF. DNA for the CDR3: TGTGCCAGCCTGAGAGACAGAGCCTACGAGCAGTACTTC.

This CDR3 reads CASSFWAEPAYGYTF. CDR3 nucleotides: TGTGCCAGCAGTTTTTGGGCGGAACCGGCCTATGGCTACACCTTC. J is TRBJ1-2 and V is TRBV28; D unclear. The CDR3 is made up of 15 amino acids. Germline CDR1 MDHEN, CDR2 SYDVKM. With 3 bases removed from V and 4 bases from J, the gap between germline ends came to 15 bases.

The V gene is TRBV7-8, the J gene TRBJ1-2, with D unresolved. V shed 4 bases and J shed 1 base, with 16 bases lying between them. Per germline, CDR1 SGHVS and CDR2 FQNEAQ. The CDR3 is made up of 16 amino acids. The CDR3 spells CASSSRITPLNYGYTF. The CDR3 nucleotides are TGTGCCAGCAGCTCGAGGATTACCCCGCTTAACTATGGCTACACCTTC. The entire variable domain, with the rest obtained from reference TRBV7-8 and TRBJ1-2, is as follows: GAGVSQSPRYKVAKRGQDVALRCDPISGHVSLFWYQQALGQGPEFLTYFQNEAQLDKSGLPSDRFFAERPEGSVSTLKIQRTQQEDSAVYLCASSSRITPLNYGYTFGSGTRLTVV.